The sequence of this T cell receptor beta chain was determined in a study of cytomegalovirus exposure and HLA in healthy donors. The length of the CDR3 is 14 residues. From germline, CDR1 is SGHAT and CDR2 FQDESV (reference sequence). V lost 3 bases and J 4 bases, leaving 13 bases between the germline ends. Primers included in the PCR were 60 Vbeta and 13 Jbeta primers. Only in-frame clones appear in the TCRdb table, and some are missing; sequencing was by immunoSEQ multiplex PCR. This sample has around 130,000 clones; roughly 68% occur once, and the top ten carry almost 6%. Source material: PBMCs. The sequence was collected from a woman between 45 and 65 years old in good health and CMV-seropositive. The chain couples TRBV11-1 to TRBJ2-7; perhaps TRBD2 as D (6 bases). The CDR3 coding sequence is TGTGCCAGCAGCTTGAATGCAGGGACTTACGAGCAGTACTTC. Translating gives CASSLNAGTYEQYF.